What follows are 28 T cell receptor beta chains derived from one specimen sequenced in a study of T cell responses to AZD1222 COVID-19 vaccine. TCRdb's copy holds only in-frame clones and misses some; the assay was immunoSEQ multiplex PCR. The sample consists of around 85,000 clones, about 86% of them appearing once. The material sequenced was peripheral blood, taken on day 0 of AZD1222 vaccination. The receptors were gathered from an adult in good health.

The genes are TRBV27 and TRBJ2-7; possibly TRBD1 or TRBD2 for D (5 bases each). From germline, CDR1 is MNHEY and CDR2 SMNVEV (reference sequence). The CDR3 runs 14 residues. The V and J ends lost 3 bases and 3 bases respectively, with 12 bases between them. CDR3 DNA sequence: TGTGCCAGCAGTTTTAACGGGGACGGCTACGAGCAGTACTTC. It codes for CASSFNGDGYEQYF.

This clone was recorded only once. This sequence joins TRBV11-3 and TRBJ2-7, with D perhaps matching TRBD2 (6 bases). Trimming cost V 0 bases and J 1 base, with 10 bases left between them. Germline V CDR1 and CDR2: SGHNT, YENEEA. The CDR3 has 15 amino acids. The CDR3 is CASSLEPGLSYEQYF. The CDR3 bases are TGTGCCAGCAGCTTAGAGCCCGGACTATCCTACGAGCAGTACTTC. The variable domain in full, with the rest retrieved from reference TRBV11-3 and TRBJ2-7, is EAGVVQSPRYKIIEKKQPVAFWCNPISGHNTLYWYLQNLGQGPELLIRYENEEAVDDSQLPKDRFSAERLKGVDSTLKIQPAELGDSAVYLCASSLEPGLSYEQYFGPGTRLTVT.

CDR3 sequence: CASRPLQGVGEKLFF. Written as DNA, the CDR3 is TGTGCCAGCAGACCGCTACAGGGGGTAGGAGAAAAACTGTTTTTT. This chain connects TRBV7-9 to TRBJ1-4, with 8 bases that match TRBD1. The CDR3 is 15 residues long. The V gene's germline CDR1 is SEHNR and CDR2 FQNEAQ (reference sequence). The V segment lost 6 bases and the J segment 8 bases; nucleotides outside the gene matches: 11.

The CDR3 DNA follows: TGTGCCAGCTCACCCCCGGGACTGGTTAATGAAAAACTGTTTTTT. Its protein is CASSPPGLVNEKLFF. V usage is TRBV18 and J usage is TRBJ1-4; D possibly corresponds to TRBD1 (5 bases). CDR3 length equals 15 residues. Germline V CDR1 and CDR2: KGHSH, LQKENI. Trimming stripped 3 bases from V and 4 bases from J, with 12 bases between.

The CDR3 is CSVERTEFAGYTF. For the CDR3, the DNA is TGCAGCGTTGAACGGACAGAGTTTGCTGGCTACACCTTC. This chain joins TRBV29-1 and TRBJ1-2; weak D call: TRBD1 (6 bases). Germline V lookup: CDR1 SQVTM, CDR2 ANQGSEA. Trimming removed 2 bases at V and 7 bases at J, with 14 bases between. The CDR3 sequence is 13 residues long.

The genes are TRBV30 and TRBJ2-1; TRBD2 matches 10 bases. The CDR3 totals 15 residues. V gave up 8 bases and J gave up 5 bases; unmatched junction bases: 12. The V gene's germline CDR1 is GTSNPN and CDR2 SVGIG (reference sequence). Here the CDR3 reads CAQRNRLAGDNEQFF. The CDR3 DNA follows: TGTGCCCAACGAAATAGACTAGCGGGCGACAATGAGCAGTTCTTC.

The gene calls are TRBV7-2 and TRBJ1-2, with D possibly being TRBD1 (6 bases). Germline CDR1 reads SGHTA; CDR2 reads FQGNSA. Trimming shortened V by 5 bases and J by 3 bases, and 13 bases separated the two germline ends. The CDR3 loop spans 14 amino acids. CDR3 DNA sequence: TGTGCCAGCAGCCAGACAGGACGGGACTATGGCTACACCTTC. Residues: CASSQTGRDYGYTF.

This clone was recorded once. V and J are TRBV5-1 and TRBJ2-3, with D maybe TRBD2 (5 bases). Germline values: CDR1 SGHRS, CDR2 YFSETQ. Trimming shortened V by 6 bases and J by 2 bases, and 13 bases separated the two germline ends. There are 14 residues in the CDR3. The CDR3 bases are TGCGCCAGCACTTCGGGGTACCCCACAGATACGCAGTATTTT. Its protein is CASTSGYPTDTQYF.

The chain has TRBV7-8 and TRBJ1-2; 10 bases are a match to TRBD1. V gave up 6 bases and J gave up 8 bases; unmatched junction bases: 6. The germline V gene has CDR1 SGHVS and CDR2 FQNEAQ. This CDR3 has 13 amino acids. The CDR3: CASSRQGALGYTF. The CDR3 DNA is TGTGCCAGCAGTAGACAGGGGGCGCTCGGCTACACCTTC.

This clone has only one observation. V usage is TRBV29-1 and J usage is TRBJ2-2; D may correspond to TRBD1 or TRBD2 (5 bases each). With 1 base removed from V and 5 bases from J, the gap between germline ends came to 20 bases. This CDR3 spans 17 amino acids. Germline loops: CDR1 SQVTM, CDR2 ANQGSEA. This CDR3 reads CSVEATSWGFGTGELFF. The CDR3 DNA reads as TGCAGCGTTGAAGCCACTAGTTGGGGGTTCGGGACCGGGGAGCTGTTTTTT.

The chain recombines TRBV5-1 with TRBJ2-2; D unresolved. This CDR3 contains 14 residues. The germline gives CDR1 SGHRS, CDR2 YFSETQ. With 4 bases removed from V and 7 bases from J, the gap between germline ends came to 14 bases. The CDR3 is CASSGLLSNGELFF. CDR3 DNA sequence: TGCGCCAGCAGCGGTTTGTTGTCAAACGGGGAGCTGTTTTTT.

CDR3 in amino acids: CASSLGNSGIHEQFF. CDR3 coding DNA: TGCGCCAGCAGCTTGGGGAACTCAGGGATTCATGAGCAGTTCTTC. The chain couples TRBV5-1 to TRBJ2-1; D might be TRBD1 (5 bases). Germline V lookup: CDR1 SGHRS, CDR2 YFSETQ. Trimming stripped 0 bases from V and 8 bases from J, with 15 bases between. This CDR3 has 15 residues.

CDR3: CASSTSQSGNEQFF. The CDR3 DNA reads TGTGCCAGTAGTACCTCGCAGTCTGGGAATGAGCAGTTCTTC. The V call is TRBV19, the J call TRBJ2-1; D gene unclear. The germline V and J ends were trimmed by 4 bases and 7 bases, with 14 bases remaining between them. This CDR3 spans 14 amino acids. Per germline, CDR1 LNHDA and CDR2 SQIVND (reference sequence).

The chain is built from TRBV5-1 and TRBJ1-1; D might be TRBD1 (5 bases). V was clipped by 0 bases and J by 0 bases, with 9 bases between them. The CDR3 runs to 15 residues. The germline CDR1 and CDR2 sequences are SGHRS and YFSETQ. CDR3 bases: TGCGCCAGCAGCTTGGGGGGACGGATGAACACTGAAGCTTTCTTT. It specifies CASSLGGRMNTEAFF. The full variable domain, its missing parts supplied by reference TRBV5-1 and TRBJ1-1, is KAGVTQTPRYLIKTRGQQVTLSCSPISGHRSVSWYQQTPGQGLQFLFEYFSETQRNKGNFPGRFSGRQFSNSRSEMNVSTLELGDSALYLCASSLGGRMNTEAFFGQGTRLTVV.

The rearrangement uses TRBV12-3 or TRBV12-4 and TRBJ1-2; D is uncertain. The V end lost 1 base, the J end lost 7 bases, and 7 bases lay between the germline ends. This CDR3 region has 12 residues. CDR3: CASSLGRFGYTF. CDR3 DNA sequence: TGTGCCAGCAGTTTAGGCCGCTTTGGCTACACCTTC.

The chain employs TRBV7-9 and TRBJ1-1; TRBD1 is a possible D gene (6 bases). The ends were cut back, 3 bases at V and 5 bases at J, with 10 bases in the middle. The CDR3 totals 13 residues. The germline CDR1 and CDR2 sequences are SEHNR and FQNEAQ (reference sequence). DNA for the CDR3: TGTGCCAGCAGCTTTATGGGGGCGACTGAAGCTTTCTTT. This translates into CASSFMGATEAFF.

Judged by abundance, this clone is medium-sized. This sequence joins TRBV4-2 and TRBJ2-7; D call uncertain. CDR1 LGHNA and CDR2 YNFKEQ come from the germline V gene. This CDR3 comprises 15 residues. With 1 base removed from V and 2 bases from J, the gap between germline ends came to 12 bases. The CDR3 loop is CASSQAPFGPYEQYF. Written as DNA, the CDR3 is TGTGCCAGCAGCCAAGCGCCGTTTGGGCCCTACGAGCAGTACTTC.

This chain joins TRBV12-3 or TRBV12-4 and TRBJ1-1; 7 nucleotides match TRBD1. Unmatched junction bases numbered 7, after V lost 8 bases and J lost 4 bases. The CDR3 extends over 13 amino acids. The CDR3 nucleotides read TGTGCCAGCGGGGACAGAGCATCCACTGAAGCTTTCTTT. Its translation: CASGDRASTEAFF.

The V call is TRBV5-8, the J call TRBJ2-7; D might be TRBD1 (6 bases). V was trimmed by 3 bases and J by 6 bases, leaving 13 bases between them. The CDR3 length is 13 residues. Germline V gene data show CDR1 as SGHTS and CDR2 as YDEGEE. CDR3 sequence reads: CASSSHNRAEQYF. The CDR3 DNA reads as TGTGCCAGCAGCTCCCACAACAGGGCCGAGCAGTACTTC.

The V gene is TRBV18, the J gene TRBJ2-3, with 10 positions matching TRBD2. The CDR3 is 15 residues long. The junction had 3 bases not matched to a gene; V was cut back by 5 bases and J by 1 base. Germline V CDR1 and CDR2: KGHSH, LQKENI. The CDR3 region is CASSSGLAGTDTQYF. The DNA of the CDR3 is TGTGCCAGCTCATCAGGACTAGCGGGCACAGATACGCAGTATTTT. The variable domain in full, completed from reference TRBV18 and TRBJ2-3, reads NAGVMQNPRHLVRRRGQEARLRCSPMKGHSHVYWYRQLPEEGLKFMVYLQKENIIDESGMPKERFSAEFPKEGPSILRIQQVVRGDSAAYFCASSSGLAGTDTQYFGPGTRLTVL.

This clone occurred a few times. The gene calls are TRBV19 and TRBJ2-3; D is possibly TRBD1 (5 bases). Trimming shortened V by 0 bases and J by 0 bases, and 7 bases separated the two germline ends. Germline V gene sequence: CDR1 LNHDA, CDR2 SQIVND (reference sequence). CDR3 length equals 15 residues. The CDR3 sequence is CASSIDRASTDTQYF. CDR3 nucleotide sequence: TGTGCCAGTAGTATAGACAGGGCCAGCACAGATACGCAGTATTTT.

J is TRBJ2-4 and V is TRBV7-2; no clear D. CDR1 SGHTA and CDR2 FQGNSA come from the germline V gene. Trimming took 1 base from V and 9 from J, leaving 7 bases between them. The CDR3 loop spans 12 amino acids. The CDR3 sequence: CASSLERSIQYF. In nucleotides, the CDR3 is TGTGCCAGCAGCTTAGAGCGCTCCATTCAGTACTTC.

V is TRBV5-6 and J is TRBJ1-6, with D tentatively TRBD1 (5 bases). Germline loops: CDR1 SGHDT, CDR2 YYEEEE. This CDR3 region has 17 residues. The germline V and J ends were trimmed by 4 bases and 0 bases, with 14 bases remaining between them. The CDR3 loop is CASSEGRAGSYNSPLHF. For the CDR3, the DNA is TGTGCCAGCAGCGAGGGACGGGCGGGCTCCTATAATTCACCCCTCCACTTT.

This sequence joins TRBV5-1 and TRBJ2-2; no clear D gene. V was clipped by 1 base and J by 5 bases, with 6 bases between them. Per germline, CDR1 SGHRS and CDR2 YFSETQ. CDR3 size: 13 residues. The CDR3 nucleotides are TGCGCCAGCAGCTTGAAGGGAACCGGGGAGCTGTTTTTT. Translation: CASSLKGTGELFF.

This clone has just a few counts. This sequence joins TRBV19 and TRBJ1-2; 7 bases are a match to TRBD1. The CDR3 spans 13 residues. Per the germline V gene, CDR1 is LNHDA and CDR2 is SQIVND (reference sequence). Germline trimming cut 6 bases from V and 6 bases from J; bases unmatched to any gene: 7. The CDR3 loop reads CASRLGGADGYTF. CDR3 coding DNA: TGTGCCAGTAGATTAGGGGGCGCGGATGGCTACACCTTC.

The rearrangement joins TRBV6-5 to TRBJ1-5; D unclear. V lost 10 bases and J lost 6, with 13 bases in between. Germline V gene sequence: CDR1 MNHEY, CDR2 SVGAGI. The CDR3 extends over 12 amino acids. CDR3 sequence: CATGVGAQPQHF. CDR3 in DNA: TGTGCCACCGGGGTGGGTGCTCAGCCCCAGCATTTT.

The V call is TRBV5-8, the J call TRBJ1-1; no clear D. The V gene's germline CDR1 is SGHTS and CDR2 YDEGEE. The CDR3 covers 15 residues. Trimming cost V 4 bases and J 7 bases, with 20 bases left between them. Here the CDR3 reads CASSLIPPVGFEAFF. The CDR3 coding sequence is TGTGCCAGCAGCCTTATACCCCCCGTAGGTTTTGAAGCTTTCTTT.

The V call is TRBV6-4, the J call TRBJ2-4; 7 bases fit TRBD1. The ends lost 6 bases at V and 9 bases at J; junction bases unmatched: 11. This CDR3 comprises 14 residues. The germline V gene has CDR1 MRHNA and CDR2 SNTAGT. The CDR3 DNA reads TGTGCCAGCAGGGAGAGGACAGGCTGGGGCATTCAGTACTTC. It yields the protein CASRERTGWGIQYF.